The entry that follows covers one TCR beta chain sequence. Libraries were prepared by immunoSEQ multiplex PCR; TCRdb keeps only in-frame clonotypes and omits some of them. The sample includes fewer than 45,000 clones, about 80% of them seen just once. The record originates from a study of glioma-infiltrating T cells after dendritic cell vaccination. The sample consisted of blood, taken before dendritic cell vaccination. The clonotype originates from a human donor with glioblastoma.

The CDR3 coding sequence is TGCAGTGGAGAGGACAGCAATGAAGCTTTCTTT. This codes for CSGEDSNEAFF. The chain couples TRBV20-1 to TRBJ1-1; D might be TRBD1 (6 bases). The CDR3 is 11 amino acids. The germline V gene has CDR1 DFQATT and CDR2 SNEGSKA (reference sequence). V lost 7 bases to trimming and J lost 7 bases, with 13 bases between them.